The 17 T cell receptor beta chains in this list originate from one sample, sequenced in a study of CD8+CD57+ T cells in acquired aplastic anemia. Genomic DNA, the template, was used for profiling of the TCR beta VDJ and CDR3. TCRdb redid the calling of the reads with MiXCR, one entry per CDR3 protein. The sample lists a few hundred thousand distinct CDR3 sequences; less than 35% were seen once. In patients chosen for sequencing, flow cytometry had shown CD8+CD57+ cell expansion. The source material was sorted CD4+, CD8+, or CD8+CD57+ T cells (not recorded which) from PBMCs. The receptors shown here come from a human donor with aplastic anemia.

Written as DNA, the CDR3 is TGTGCCACCAAGGGGGGCCCCAATCAGCCCCAGCATTTT. This gives the protein CATKGGPNQPQHF. The V gene is TRBV24-1, the J gene TRBJ1-5, with D maybe TRBD1 (6 bases). Germline V gives CDR1 KGHDR, CDR2 SFDVKD. The CDR3 loop spans 13 amino acids. Between the trimmed V and J ends, which lost 8 bases and 3 bases, there was a span of 10 bases.

The chain is built from TRBV13 and TRBJ1-1, with 7 bases identical to TRBD1. CDR3 length: 16 amino acids. Trimming cost V 5 bases and J 0 bases; bases outside gene matches: 9. Germline V gives CDR1 PRHDT, CDR2 FYEKMQ (reference sequence). In DNA, the CDR3 is TGTGCCAGCAGCAAACGGTCGGGACAGATGAACACTGAAGCTTTCTTT. Encoded protein: CASSKRSGQMNTEAFF.

The rearrangement links TRBV10-3 to TRBJ2-3; 7 bases are a match to TRBD2. CDR1 ENHRY and CDR2 SYGVKD come from the germline V gene. The CDR3 contains 13 residues. V trimming: 5 bases; J trimming: 3 bases; junction bases outside the gene matches: 2. CDR3 amino acids: CAISSGETDTQYF. CDR3 nucleotides: TGTGCCATCAGTAGCGGGGAGACAGATACGCAGTATTTT.

There are a few counts of this clonotype. A much more abundant neighbour one base away suggests this may be a read error. This rearrangement joins TRBV19 to TRBJ1-3; D not resolved. This CDR3 spans 14 amino acids. The germline CDR1 and CDR2 sequences are LNHDA and SQIVND (reference sequence). CDR3 nucleotides: TGTGCCAGCAGTCCTGCGTCCATACGAAACGCCATATATTTT. Its protein is CASSPASIRNAIYF.

This clonotype has just a few counts. The CDR3 loop reads CSARRSSQETQYF. The CDR3 region has the DNA TGCAGTGCTAGACGATCTTCGCAAGAGACCCAGTACTTC. The V call is TRBV20-1, the J call TRBJ2-5; unclear D gene. The CDR3 consists of 13 residues. Germline-derived CDR1 and CDR2 are DFQATT and SNEGSKA (reference sequence). V was trimmed by 2 bases and J by 2 bases, leaving 9 bases between them.

This clonotype was detected only once. The chain recombines TRBV10-2 with TRBJ2-7, with TRBD1 identical over 7 bases. CDR1 and CDR2 (germline): WSHSY, SAAADI. There are 16 residues in the CDR3. The junction had 12 bases not matched to a gene; V was cut back by 5 bases and J by 2 bases. CDR3 sequence reads: CASSSPTGWNPYEQYF. CDR3 coding DNA: TGCGCCAGCAGTAGCCCGACAGGGTGGAACCCCTACGAGCAGTACTTC.

This clonotype has a count of ten or more. The chain recombines TRBV7-2 with TRBJ1-2; D is uncertain. The V end was cut by 5 bases, the J end by 6 bases, with 16 bases between. The germline CDR1 and CDR2 sequences are SGHTA and FQGNSA. The length of the CDR3 is 14 residues. The CDR3 nucleotides read TGTGCCAGCAGCACGACTAGGGAAGGCGATGGCTACACCTTC. As protein: CASSTTREGDGYTF.

The chain joins TRBV5-1 to TRBJ2-1, with TRBD1 identical over 10 bases. This CDR3 is 14 amino acids long. V was pared by 2 bases and J by 8 bases, with 4 bases of the junction left unmatched. Per germline, CDR1 SGHRS and CDR2 YFSETQ. In nucleotides, the CDR3 is TGCGCCAGCAGCTTCGGGACAGGGGCTTATGAGCAGTTCTTC. Amino acids: CASSFGTGAYEQFF.

CDR3 region: CASSLAASSTYEQYF. CDR3 DNA sequence: TGCGCCAGCAGCTTGGCCGCCAGTAGTACCTACGAGCAGTACTTC. The rearrangement joins TRBV5-1 to TRBJ2-7; D is ambiguous. Germline V gives CDR1 SGHRS, CDR2 YFSETQ. CDR3 length: 15 amino acids. The V end lost 0 bases, the J end lost 2 bases, and 12 bases lay between the germline ends.

This sequence joins TRBV5-1 and TRBJ2-2; D call uncertain. Germline V CDR1 and CDR2: SGHRS, YFSETQ. The CDR3 runs 17 residues. Trimming cost V 0 bases and J 3 bases, with 15 bases left between them. As DNA, the CDR3 is TGCGCCAGCAGCTTGGCTTCGGTCGCTCTGTACACCGGGGAGCTGTTTTTT. Its protein product is CASSLASVALYTGELFF.

The chain couples TRBV2 to TRBJ1-3; D remains ambiguous. The CDR3 runs 14 residues. Germline V gives CDR1 SNHLY, CDR2 FYNNEI. The ends were cut back, 2 bases at V and 0 bases at J, with 5 bases in the middle. In DNA, the CDR3 is TGTGCCAGCAGTGAACGGACCTCTGGAAACACCATATATTTT. This sequence encodes CASSERTSGNTIYF.

This clonotype has at least ten counts. J is TRBJ2-7 and V is TRBV10-3; 9 bases fit TRBD1. Germline CDR1 reads ENHRY; CDR2 reads SYGVKD. The CDR3 spans 14 residues. J was trimmed by 0 bases and V by 9 bases; bases with no gene match: 6. The CDR3 protein is CAINRDRDSYEQYF. CDR3 nucleotides: TGTGCCATTAACCGGGACAGGGACTCCTACGAGCAGTACTTC.

This clonotype occurred many times. V usage is TRBV9 and J usage is TRBJ2-3; D is uncertain. Trimming cost V 0 bases and J 8 bases, with 4 bases left between them. This CDR3 is built from 11 residues. Germline V CDR1 and CDR2: SGDLS, YYNGEE. For the CDR3, the DNA is TGTGCCAGCAGCGTAGACGGTACGCAGTATTTT. This codes for CASSVDGTQYF.

There are a few counts of this clonotype. The genes are TRBV5-4 and TRBJ1-2; the D gene is possibly TRBD1 (6 bases). The CDR3 is made up of 16 amino acids. The V and J ends lost 2 bases and 4 bases respectively, with 18 bases between them. Germline loops: CDR1 SGHNT, CDR2 YYREEE (reference sequence). In DNA, the CDR3 is TGTGCCAGCAGCTTCCTAGGGCCGACAGGAGCCTATGGCTACACCTTC. This encodes CASSFLGPTGAYGYTF.

The chain carries TRBV6-5 and TRBJ1-4; D not resolved. The CDR3 has 17 amino acids. The V gene lost 4 bases and the J gene lost 0 bases, with 15 bases spanning the gap. From germline, CDR1 is MNHEY and CDR2 SVGAGI. Written as DNA, the CDR3 is TGTGCCAGCAGTTCCTTCTTCGATACTGCAACTAATGAAAAACTGTTTTTT. Translated: CASSSFFDTATNEKLFF.

The chain joins TRBV25-1 to TRBJ2-3; maybe TRBD1 (6 bases). Germline V gives CDR1 MGHDK, CDR2 SYGVNS. There are 17 residues in the CDR3. V was pared by 4 bases and J by 3 bases, with 20 bases between. The CDR3 protein is CASSGTGTSLRTDTQYF. CDR3 DNA sequence: TGTGCCAGCAGTGGGACCGGGACATCCCTGAGGACAGATACGCAGTATTTT. The whole variable domain, remainder taken from reference TRBV25-1 and TRBJ2-3, is EADIYQTPRYLVIGTGKKITLECSQTMGHDKMYWYQQDPGMELHLIHYSYGVNSTEKGDLSSESTVSRIRTEHFPLTLESARPSHTSQYLCASSGTGTSLRTDTQYFGPGTRLTVL.

The V call is TRBV19, the J call TRBJ1-2, with 7 bases matching TRBD1. This CDR3 has 15 amino acids. J lost 5 bases, V lost 3 bases, and 9 bases had no gene match. Germline CDR1 is LNHDA and CDR2 is SQIVND (reference sequence). The CDR3 DNA reads TGTGCCAGTAGTATCGGACCAGGGACAGATTATGGCTACACCTTC. Protein sequence: CASSIGPGTDYGYTF. Looking up the rest from reference TRBV19 and TRBJ1-2 gives the full variable domain: DGGITQSPKYLFRKEGQNVTLSCEQNLNHDAMYWYRQDPGQGLRLIYYSQIVNDFQKGDIAEGYSVSREKKESFPLTVTSAQKNPTAFYLCASSIGPGTDYGYTFGSGTRLTVV.